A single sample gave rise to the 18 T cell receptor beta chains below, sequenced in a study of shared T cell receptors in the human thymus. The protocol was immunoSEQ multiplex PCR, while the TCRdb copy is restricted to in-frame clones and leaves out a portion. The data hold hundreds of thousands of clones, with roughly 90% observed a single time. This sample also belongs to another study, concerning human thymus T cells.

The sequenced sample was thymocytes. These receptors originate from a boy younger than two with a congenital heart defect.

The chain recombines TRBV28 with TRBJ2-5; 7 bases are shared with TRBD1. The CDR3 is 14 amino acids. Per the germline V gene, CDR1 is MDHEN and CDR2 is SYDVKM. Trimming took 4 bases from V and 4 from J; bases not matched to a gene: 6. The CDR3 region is CASSYRQGSETQYF. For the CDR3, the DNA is TGTGCCAGCAGTTACCGACAGGGATCAGAGACCCAGTACTTC.

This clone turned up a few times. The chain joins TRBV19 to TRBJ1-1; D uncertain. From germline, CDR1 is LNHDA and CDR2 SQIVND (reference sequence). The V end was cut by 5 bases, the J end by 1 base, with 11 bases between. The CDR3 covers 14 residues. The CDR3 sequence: CASSGPFENTEAFF. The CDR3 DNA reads TGTGCCAGTAGTGGGCCCTTTGAGAACACTGAAGCTTTCTTT.

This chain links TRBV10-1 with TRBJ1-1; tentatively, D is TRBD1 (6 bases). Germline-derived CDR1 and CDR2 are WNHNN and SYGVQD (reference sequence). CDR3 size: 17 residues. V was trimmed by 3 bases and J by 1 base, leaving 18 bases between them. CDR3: CASSEGWWGQENTEAFF. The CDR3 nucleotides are TGCGCCAGCAGTGAAGGCTGGTGGGGGCAGGAGAACACTGAAGCTTTCTTT.

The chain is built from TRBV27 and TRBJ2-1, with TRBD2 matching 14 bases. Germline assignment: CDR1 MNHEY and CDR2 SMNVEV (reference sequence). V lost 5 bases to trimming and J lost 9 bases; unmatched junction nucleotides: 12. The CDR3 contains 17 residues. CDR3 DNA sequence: TGTGCCAGCAGTCCTCCGGGACTAGCGGGAGTTAGCGGTGAGCAGTTCTTC. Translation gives CASSPPGLAGVSGEQFF.

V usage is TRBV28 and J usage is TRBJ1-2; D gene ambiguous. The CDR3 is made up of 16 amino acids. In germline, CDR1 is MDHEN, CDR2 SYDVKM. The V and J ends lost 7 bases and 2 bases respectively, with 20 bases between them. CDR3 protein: CASNTDNFTPNYGYTF. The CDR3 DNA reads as TGTGCCAGCAACACTGACAACTTCACCCCCAACTATGGCTACACCTTC.

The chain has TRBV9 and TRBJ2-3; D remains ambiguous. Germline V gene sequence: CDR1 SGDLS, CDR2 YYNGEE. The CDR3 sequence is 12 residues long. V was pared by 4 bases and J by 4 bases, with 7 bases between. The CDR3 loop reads CASSLSPDTQYF. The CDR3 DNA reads TGTGCCAGCAGCCTTTCTCCAGATACGCAGTATTTT.

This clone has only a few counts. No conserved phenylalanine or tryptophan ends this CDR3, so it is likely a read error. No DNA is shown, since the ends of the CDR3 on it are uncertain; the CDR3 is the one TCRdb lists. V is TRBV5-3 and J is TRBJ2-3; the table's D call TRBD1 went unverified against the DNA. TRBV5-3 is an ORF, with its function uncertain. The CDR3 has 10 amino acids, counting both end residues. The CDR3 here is CARSLLGDRI.

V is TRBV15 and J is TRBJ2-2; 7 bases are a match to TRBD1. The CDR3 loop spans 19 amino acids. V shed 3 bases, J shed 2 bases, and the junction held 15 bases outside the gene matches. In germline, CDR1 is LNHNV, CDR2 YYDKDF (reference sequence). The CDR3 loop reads CATSSGPTGTGHNTGELFF. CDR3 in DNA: TGTGCCACCAGCAGCGGCCCGACAGGGACGGGTCACAACACCGGGGAGCTGTTTTTT.

The CDR3 region has the DNA TGCGCCAGCAGCCAAGAGGGGACTAGCGGGGCCCAGTACTTC. Residues: CASSQEGTSGAQYF. The V call is TRBV4-3, the J call TRBJ2-5; TRBD2 aligns across 13 bases. J gave up 9 bases and V 0 bases, and 1 base lay outside the gene matches. Per germline, CDR1 LGHNA and CDR2 YSLEER. This CDR3 is built from 14 residues.

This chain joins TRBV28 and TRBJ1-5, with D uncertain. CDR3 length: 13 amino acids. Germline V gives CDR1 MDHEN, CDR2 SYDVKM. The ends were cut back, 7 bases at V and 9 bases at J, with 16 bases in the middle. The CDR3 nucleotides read TGTGCCAGCAATACGGACGGGAAGAGGCCCCAGCATTTT. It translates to CASNTDGKRPQHF. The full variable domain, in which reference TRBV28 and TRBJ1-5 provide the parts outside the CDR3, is DVKVTQSSRYLVKRTGEKVFLECVQDMDHENMFWYRQDPGLGLRLIYFSYDVKMKEKGDIPEGYSVSREKKERFSLILESASTNQTSMYLCASNTDGKRPQHFGDGTRLSIL.

This chain's CDR3 is CASSLGLAGGRITGELFF. The CDR3 nucleotides read TGTGCCAGTAGCCTGGGACTAGCGGGAGGGCGTATCACCGGGGAGCTGTTTTTT. The chain combines TRBV19 with TRBJ2-2; 16 bases fit TRBD2. This CDR3 is built from 18 residues. Per germline, CDR1 LNHDA and CDR2 SQIVND (reference sequence). Trimming removed 6 bases from V and 4 bases from J; junction bases left unmatched: 8.

CDR3 sequence: CASSFRGARYGYTF. DNA of the CDR3: TGTGCCAGCAGTTTTCGGGGGGCGCGCTATGGCTACACCTTC. V usage is TRBV28 and J usage is TRBJ1-2; D perhaps matches TRBD1 (6 bases). In germline, CDR1 is MDHEN, CDR2 SYDVKM. The CDR3 spans 14 residues. The V end was cut by 3 bases, the J end by 4 bases, with 12 bases between.

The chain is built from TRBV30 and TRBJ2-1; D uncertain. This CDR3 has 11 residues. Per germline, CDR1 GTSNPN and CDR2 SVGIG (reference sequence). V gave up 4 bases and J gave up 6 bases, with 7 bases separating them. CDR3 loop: CAWNTSNEQFF. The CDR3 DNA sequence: TGTGCCTGGAATACGAGCAATGAGCAGTTCTTC. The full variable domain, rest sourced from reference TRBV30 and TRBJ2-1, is SQTIHQWPATLVQPVGSPLSLECTVEGTSNPNLYWYRQAAGRGLQLLFYSVGIGQISSEVPQNLSASRPQDRQFILSSKKLLLSDSGFYLCAWNTSNEQFFGPGTRLTVL.

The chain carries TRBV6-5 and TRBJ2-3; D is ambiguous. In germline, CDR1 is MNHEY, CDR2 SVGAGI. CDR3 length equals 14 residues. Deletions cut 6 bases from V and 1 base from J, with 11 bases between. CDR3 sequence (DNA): TGTGCCAGCAGCCATCGACTCCGCACAGATACGCAGTATTTT. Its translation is CASSHRLRTDTQYF.

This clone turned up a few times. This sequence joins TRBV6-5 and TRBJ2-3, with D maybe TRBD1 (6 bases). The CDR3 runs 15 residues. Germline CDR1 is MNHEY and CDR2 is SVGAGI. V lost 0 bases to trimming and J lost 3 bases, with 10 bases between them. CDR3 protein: CASSYSPTGTDTQYF. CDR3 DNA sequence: TGTGCCAGCAGTTACTCCCCGACAGGAACAGATACGCAGTATTTT.

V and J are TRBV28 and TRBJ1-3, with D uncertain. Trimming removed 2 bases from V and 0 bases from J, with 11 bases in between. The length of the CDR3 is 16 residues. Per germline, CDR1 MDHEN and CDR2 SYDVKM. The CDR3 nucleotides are TGTGCCAGCAGTTTAAGAACCGCGATCTCTGGAAACACCATATATTTT. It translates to CASSLRTAISGNTIYF. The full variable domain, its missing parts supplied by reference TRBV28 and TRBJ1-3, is DVKVTQSSRYLVKRTGEKVFLECVQDMDHENMFWYRQDPGLGLRLIYFSYDVKMKEKGDIPEGYSVSREKKERFSLILESASTNQTSMYLCASSLRTAISGNTIYFGEGSWLTVV.

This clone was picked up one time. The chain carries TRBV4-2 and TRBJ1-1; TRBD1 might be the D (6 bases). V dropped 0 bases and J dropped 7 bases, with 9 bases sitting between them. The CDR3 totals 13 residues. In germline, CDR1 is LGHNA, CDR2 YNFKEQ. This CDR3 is CASSQEGAGEAFF. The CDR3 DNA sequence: TGTGCCAGCAGCCAAGAGGGGGCAGGTGAAGCTTTCTTT.

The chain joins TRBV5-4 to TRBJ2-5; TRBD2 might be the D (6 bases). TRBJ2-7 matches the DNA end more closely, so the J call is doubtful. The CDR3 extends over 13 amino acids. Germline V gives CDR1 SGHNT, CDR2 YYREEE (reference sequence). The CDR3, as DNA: TGTGCCAGCAGAGGAGGGACTCCGGCCGAGCAGTACTTC. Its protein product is CASRGGTPAEQYF.